A single sample is the source of the 17 T cell receptor beta chains below, sequenced in a study of T cells in Graves' hyperthyroidism and ophthalmopathy. Template material for amplifying TCR beta CDR3 regions consisted of RNA transcripts. In the first-round RT-PCR of the TCR CDR3, the HTBI primer set was used. One entry per CDR3 protein, called by TCRdb with MiXCR from the multiplex PCR reads. The sample has hundreds of thousands of distinct CDR3 sequences; 16% are singletons. Specimen: blood. These receptors all stem from a woman aged 18-29 years with Graves' hyperthyroidism.

The table lists this clonotype with a few counts. The rearrangement joins TRBV6-5 to TRBJ1-5; D is uncertain. The V and J ends lost 4 bases and 0 bases respectively, with 10 bases between them. Germline loops: CDR1 MNHEY, CDR2 SVGAGI. The CDR3 contains 15 residues. CDR3 in amino acids: CASSSSGYSNQPQHF. CDR3 DNA sequence: TGTGCCAGCAGTTCATCCGGGTATAGCAATCAGCCCCAGCATTTT.

This clonotype was picked up many times. The chain couples TRBV20-1 to TRBJ2-1; no clear D gene. The germline CDR1 and CDR2 sequences are DFQATT and SNEGSKA (reference sequence). V gave up 3 bases and J gave up 0 bases, with 12 bases separating them. This CDR3 region has 15 residues. CDR3 residues: CSASPQLRSYNEQFF. The CDR3 DNA reads TGCAGTGCTAGTCCCCAACTACGCTCCTACAATGAGCAGTTCTTC.

This clonotype has ten or more counts. The genes are TRBV5-1 and TRBJ2-7; 9 bases fit TRBD2. Per the germline V gene, CDR1 is SGHRS and CDR2 is YFSETQ. The CDR3 extends over 14 amino acids. Losses at the gene ends were 7 bases for V and 2 bases for J; bases not matched to a gene: 7. The CDR3 DNA sequence: TGCGCCAGCGCCCGCGGGGGGGCGCCCTACGAGCAGTACTTC. This codes for CASARGGAPYEQYF.

This clonotype has just a few counts. The V call is TRBV6-9, the J call TRBJ2-7, with 8 bases fitting TRBD2. The J segment lost 2 bases and the V segment lost 0 bases, leaving 9 bases of the junction unmatched. CDR1 MNHGY and CDR2 SVAAGI come from the germline V gene. The CDR3 has 17 residues. CDR3: CASSYSLLAGGAYEQYF. CDR3 nucleotide sequence: TGTGCCAGCAGTTATTCCCTCCTAGCGGGTGGCGCCTACGAGCAGTACTTC.

The table lists this clonotype with a count of one. For the CDR3, the DNA is TGCGCCAGCAGTGAGTCGCCGGGAATCTATGGCTACACCTTC. The encoded protein is CASSESPGIYGYTF. This chain links TRBV10-2 with TRBJ1-2; D ambiguous. The CDR3 spans 14 residues. V was cut by 0 bases and J by 4 bases, with 9 bases left in between. Germline lookup yields CDR1 WSHSY and CDR2 SAAADI.

The rearrangement links TRBV29-1 to TRBJ1-3; the D gene is possibly TRBD1 (5 bases). Looked up from germline, CDR1 is SQVTM and CDR2 is ANQGSEA. This CDR3 comprises 14 residues. V was shortened by 7 bases and J by 4 bases, with 17 bases between the two germline ends. The CDR3 loop reads CSARQVGAGNTIYF. CDR3 nucleotides: TGCAGCGCCCGGCAAGTAGGGGCCGGAAACACCATATATTTT.

V and J are TRBV28 and TRBJ1-6, with 7 bases lining up with TRBD1. J was trimmed by 0 bases and V by 6 bases; bases with no gene match: 8. The germline V gene has CDR1 MDHEN and CDR2 SYDVKM. This CDR3 is 17 amino acids long. The CDR3 here is CASSPRTGPSYNSPLHF. The CDR3 bases are TGTGCCAGCAGCCCCCGGACAGGTCCCTCCTATAATTCACCCCTCCACTTT. Full variable domain (remainder filled in from reference TRBV28 and TRBJ1-6): DVKVTQSSRYLVKRTGEKVFLECVQDMDHENMFWYRQDPGLGLRLIYFSYDVKMKEKGDIPEGYSVSREKKERFSLILESASTNQTSMYLCASSPRTGPSYNSPLHFGNGTRLTVT.

In its sample, this clonotype was seen many times. The V gene is TRBV20-1, the J gene TRBJ2-1, with D possibly called TRBD1 or TRBD2 (5 bases each). The CDR3 extends over 14 amino acids. Germline assignment: CDR1 DFQATT and CDR2 SNEGSKA (reference sequence). Trimming took 5 bases from V and 1 from J, leaving 12 bases between them. CDR3 sequence: CSALQGGSYNEQFF. In DNA, the CDR3 is TGCAGTGCTCTCCAGGGCGGGTCCTACAATGAGCAGTTCTTC.

The chain has TRBV7-2 and TRBJ2-1; TRBD2 matches at 8 bases. Germline V CDR1 and CDR2: SGHTA, FQGNSA. Unmatched junction bases numbered 5, after V lost 2 bases and J lost 2 bases. The CDR3 spans 16 residues. The CDR3 coding sequence is TGTGCCAGCAGCTTAACGCGGGGGGTCACCTACAATGAGCAGTTCTTC. It yields the protein CASSLTRGVTYNEQFF.

This clonotype occurred many times. The genes are TRBV20-1 and TRBJ1-2; no clear D. The germline gives CDR1 DFQATT, CDR2 SNEGSKA (reference sequence). This CDR3 spans 8 amino acids. The DNA for the CDR3 is TGCAGCGGGGAGGGCTACACCTTC. It specifies CSGEGYTF.

This clonotype was counted at least ten times. The J gene is TRBJ2-1, the V gene TRBV11-2; D uncertain. Germline V gives CDR1 SGHAT, CDR2 FQNNGV. The CDR3 loop spans 16 amino acids. Trimming took off 2 bases at V and 1 base at J, with 12 bases between the two ends. CDR3 sequence (DNA): TGTGCCAGCAGCTTATATTGGACCTATTCCTACAATGAGCAGTTCTTC. This sequence encodes CASSLYWTYSYNEQFF. Supplemented by reference TRBV11-2 and TRBJ2-1, the full variable domain reads EAGVAQSPRYKIIEKRQSVAFWCNPISGHATLYWYQQILGQGPKLLIQFQNNGVVDDSQLPKDRFSAERLKGVDSTLKIQPAKLEDSAVYLCASSLYWTYSYNEQFFGPGTRLTVL.

This chain connects TRBV7-2 to TRBJ2-4; D is uncertain. Germline V CDR1 and CDR2: SGHTA, FQGNSA. The CDR3 has 15 amino acids. Trimming left V 1 base short and J 6 bases short, with 13 bases between. The CDR3 bases are TGTGCCAGCAGCTTAGTAGGAGAGGCTAGAAACATTCAGTACTTC. Amino acid sequence: CASSLVGEARNIQYF.

This clonotype was seen only a few times. The chain joins TRBV4-3 to TRBJ2-3, with a tentative D call TRBD2 (7 bases). V was trimmed by 0 bases and J by 4 bases, leaving 14 bases between them. The CDR3 totals 16 residues. Per the germline V gene, CDR1 is LGHNA and CDR2 is YSLEER. The CDR3 coding sequence is TGCGCCAGCAGCCAAGAGGGGGGGCAGTGGTCAGATACGCAGTATTTT. This encodes CASSQEGGQWSDTQYF.

This clonotype was seen ten or more times. The chain recombines TRBV6-5 with TRBJ2-3; 8 bases fit TRBD2. V dropped 2 bases and J dropped 2; count of bases not matched to a gene: 6. Germline V lookup: CDR1 MNHEY, CDR2 SVGAGI. CDR3 length: 16 amino acids. The CDR3 coding sequence is TGTGCCAGCAGTTACGTCGGTAGCGGGACCACAGATACGCAGTATTTT. Residues: CASSYVGSGTTDTQYF.

This clonotype was seen at least ten times. The CDR3 region has the DNA TGCAGTGCTAGAGATCGCCGGGAGGGCCGACGGGAGCAGTACTTC. It specifies CSARDRREGRREQYF. The chain recombines TRBV20-1 with TRBJ2-7, with 8 bases fitting TRBD2. The germline V gene has CDR1 DFQATT and CDR2 SNEGSKA (reference sequence). The CDR3 is 15 residues long. The ends lost 0 bases at V and 7 bases at J; junction bases unmatched: 11.

This chain uses TRBV7-2 with TRBJ2-7; 12 bases match TRBD1. Germline-derived CDR1 and CDR2 are SGHTA and FQGNSA. The CDR3 loop spans 14 amino acids. Unmatched junction bases numbered 5, after V lost 5 bases and J lost 6 bases. DNA for the CDR3: TGTGCCAGCAGCGCCGGGACAGGGGGCCTCGAGCAGTACTTC. Translating gives CASSAGTGGLEQYF.

This clonotype came up many times. This sequence joins TRBV6-2 or TRBV6-3 and TRBJ1-5; no clear D gene. This CDR3 comprises 15 residues. Germline lookup yields CDR1 MNHEY and CDR2 SVGEGT. Trimming pared 5 bases from V and 2 bases from J, leaving 13 bases between. The CDR3 DNA is TGTGCCAGCAGTCTTAGATGGTTCGGCAATCAGCCCCAGCATTTT. This translates into CASSLRWFGNQPQHF.